A selection of T cell receptor beta chains follows, all from one sample in a study of shared clonotypes between healthy human individuals. Sequencing used immunoSEQ multiplex PCR; TCRdb keeps in-frame clones, though not all of them. The sample contains 2 million to 2.5 million clones, around 95% of which appear only once. Material: naive CD4+ T cells sorted from blood. The receptor set was obtained from a man younger than 35 in good health. Both conserved end residues are part of each CDR3.

TRBJ2-3 TRBV19 CASSFRLGVATDTQYF
TRBJ2-5 TRBV25-1 CASSEYQVYQETQYF
TRBJ1-2 TRBV12-1 CASSSPSAYGYTF
TRBJ1-1 TRBV2 CASSLAVSTEAFF
TRBJ1-5 TRBV30 CAWSSGPRSNQPQHF
TRBJ1-1 TRBV27 CASSLSSPKNTEAFF
TRBJ2-7 TRBV10-3 CAINRTPGQGEGEQYF
TRBJ1-5 TRBV5-8 CASSLGSQHF
TRBJ2-7 TRBV11-2 CASTTVASYRGGNF
TRBJ2-1 TRBV7-9 CASSLGVAAEQFF
TRBJ2-2 TRBV11-2 CASSRRTENTGELFF
TRBJ2-7 TRBV15 CATSRGSSGSHEQYF
TRBJ1-2 TRBV6-5 CASRGTGINGYTF
TRBJ2-1 TRBV6-5 CASTRARGPNNEQFF
TRBJ1-2 TRBV30 CAWNPGDPLYGYTF
TRBJ2-5 TRBV19 CASSPSGLAVETQYF
TRBJ2-5 TRBV5-1 CASSPTSGWLETQYF
TRBJ2-1 TRBV5-4 CASSPGLAGGDEQFF
TRBJ1-2 TRBV11-2 CASSFSPTGGYGYTF
TRBJ2-5 TRBV4-1 CASSQLGLAGGSQETQYF
TRBJ1-1 TRBV7-9 CASSLNRGEAFF
TRBJ1-1 TRBV6-5 CASSHRFGGDTEAFF